This passage covers 9 T cell receptor beta chains from one sample sequenced in a study of T cell changes during pregnancy in multiple sclerosis. Sequencing used immunoSEQ multiplex PCR; TCRdb keeps in-frame clones, though not all of them. The sample holds under 80,000 clones, roughly 89% seen once. The source was peripheral blood, collected after pregnancy. The receptors here all came from a female donor in good health, enrolled as a control in a pregnancy study.

This clone was recorded only once. The chain links TRBV6-5 to TRBJ1-1, with D perhaps TRBD1 (5 bases). Germline CDR1 is MNHEY and CDR2 is SVGAGI. This CDR3 is 14 amino acids long. V was trimmed by 4 bases and J by 3 bases, leaving 12 bases between them. The CDR3 DNA is TGTGCCAGCAGTTCGGGACTGAGGGACACTGAAGCTTTCTTT. The encoded protein is CASSSGLRDTEAFF.

The J gene is TRBJ2-7, the V gene TRBV5-6; 10 bases map to TRBD2. CDR1 and CDR2 from the germline V gene are SGHDT and YYEEEE. The J segment lost 6 bases and the V segment lost 0 bases, leaving 15 bases of the junction unmatched. The CDR3 covers 18 residues. The CDR3 DNA follows: TGTGCCAGCAGCTTGGCGGTGATAGCGGGAGGAGTTTTCTCCGAGCAGTACTTC. This gives the protein CASSLAVIAGGVFSEQYF.

The chain carries TRBV7-6 and TRBJ1-1; maybe TRBD1 (6 bases). The germline V and J ends were trimmed by 4 bases and 0 bases, with 9 bases remaining between them. The CDR3 loop spans 14 amino acids. In germline, CDR1 is SGHVS, CDR2 FNYEAQ. This chain's CDR3 is CASSSDSMNTEAFF. As DNA, the CDR3 is TGTGCCAGCAGCTCGGACAGCATGAACACTGAAGCTTTCTTT.

This clone was seen just once. This chain connects TRBV10-3 to TRBJ2-7; 7 bases map to TRBD2. The CDR3 is made up of 13 amino acids. With 11 bases clipped from V and 7 bases from J, the junction kept 14 bases outside the gene matches. In germline, CDR1 is ENHRY, CDR2 SYGVKD. The CDR3 nucleotides are TGTGCCCTCAAAGGGAGGGAGTCGGGGGAGCAGTACTTC. This sequence encodes CALKGRESGEQYF.

V usage is TRBV4-3 and J usage is TRBJ2-1, with TRBD1 as a possible D gene (5 bases). V gave up 0 bases and J gave up 6 bases, with 9 bases separating them. Germline loops: CDR1 LGHNA, CDR2 YSLEER. This CDR3 comprises 14 residues. CDR3 loop: CASSQDRGPNEQFF. The CDR3 nucleotides read TGCGCCAGCAGCCAAGATAGGGGCCCCAATGAGCAGTTCTTC.

The chain recombines TRBV13 with TRBJ2-1; 7 nucleotides align to TRBD2. Germline CDR1 reads PRHDT; CDR2 reads FYEKMQ (reference sequence). CDR3 size: 13 residues. V lost 3 bases and J lost 10; bases outside the gene matches: 6. CDR3 DNA sequence: TGTGCCAGCAGCTTTTTGGGGGAGGGGGAGCAGTTCTTC. Translated, it gives CASSFLGEGEQFF.

In DNA, the CDR3 is TGTGCCAGCAGCTCAGCCGGGGTCTACCACGAGCAGTACTTC. Its translation: CASSSAGVYHEQYF. The V call is TRBV7-2, the J call TRBJ2-7; possible D gene TRBD2, 5 bases. The CDR3 sequence is 14 residues long. V was cut by 4 bases and J by 5 bases, with 15 bases left in between. From germline, CDR1 is SGHTA and CDR2 FQGNSA.

The chain has TRBV2 and TRBJ2-5, with D possibly being TRBD1 (7 bases). The last part of the DNA fits TRBJ2-7 better; the J call may be wrong. This CDR3 has 12 amino acids. In germline, CDR1 is SNHLY, CDR2 FYNNEI. The CDR3: CATTGVGSEQYF. The CDR3 bases are TGTGCCACCACAGGGGTCGGGAGCGAGCAGTACTTC.

On this clone itself: One junction end does not reproduce the germline sequence, and a read error may be involved. This chain connects TRBV6-1 to TRBJ1-2; maybe TRBD1 (5 bases). The length of the CDR3 is 14 residues. Germline values: CDR1 MNHNS, CDR2 SASEGT. The CDR3 here is CASSEQGQGYGYIF. The CDR3 DNA follows: TGTGCCAGCAGTGAACAGGGTCAGGGCTATGGCTACATCTTC.